This T cell receptor (beta chain) was profiled in a study of T-cell memory formation after mild COVID-19. Whole-study context: TCR clusters were mostly donor specific.

Constant-segment primers served in 5'RACE that generated TCR alpha and TCR beta cDNA libraries bearing sample barcodes and UMIs. Using its own MiXCR run on the 5' RACE reads, TCRdb lists one record per CDR3 protein. This table has 120,000 or so distinct CDR3 sequences, approximately 15% appearing once. On this clonotype: Its matching antigen is unknown.

Study observations and caveats: The authors did not confirm SARS-CoV-2 specificity of second-wave clones peaking day 37. Shrinking CD4+ clones resided mostly in CM and EM, and CD8+ ones in EMRA.

The receptor comes from a man aged 18 to 30 who had mild COVID-19 (a few samples of this study predate the infection). Cell type and time point are not known. Sequenced material: PBMCs or a T cell subset sorted from them (not recorded which).

CDR3 in amino acids: CASSPDRGTEAFF. CDR3 sequence (DNA): TGCGCCAGCAGCCCAGACAGGGGAACTGAAGCTTTCTTT. This chain links TRBV5-1 with TRBJ1-1, with 8 bases fitting TRBD1. The CDR3 totals 13 residues. The junction had 4 bases not matched to a gene; V was cut back by 4 bases and J by 5 bases. In germline, CDR1 is SGHRS, CDR2 YFSETQ.